One sample yielded the 9 T cell receptor beta chains listed below, sequenced in a study of T cells in Graves' hyperthyroidism and ophthalmopathy. From RNA transcripts, TCR beta CDR3 regions were amplified. HTBI primers were employed in a first-round RT-PCR of the TCR CDR3. TCRdb independently ran MiXCR on the multiplex PCR reads; one entry per CDR3 protein. The sample records 500,000 to 750,000 distinct CDR3 sequences, 40% to 55% being singletons. The sequencing sample was made of peripheral blood or thyroid tissue (not recorded which). These TCRs come from a woman aged 18 to 35 with Graves' hyperthyroidism.

CDR3: CAINPDWLVGRDQPQHF. CDR3 bases: TGTGCCATCAATCCCGACTGGTTGGTAGGGCGAGATCAGCCCCAGCATTTT. This sequence joins TRBV10-3 and TRBJ1-5; D gene uncertain. The CDR3 extends over 17 amino acids. The ends were cut back, 7 bases at V and 5 bases at J, with 24 bases in the middle. Germline V CDR1 and CDR2: ENHRY, SYGVKD.

The rearrangement links TRBV10-2 to TRBJ2-5; D ambiguous. The V end was cut by 0 bases, the J end by 5 bases, with 10 bases between. Germline-derived CDR1 and CDR2 are WSHSY and SAAADI. This CDR3 comprises 14 residues. CDR3 loop: CASSESEDLETQYF. The CDR3 bases are TGCGCCAGCAGTGAGTCAGAGGATCTGGAGACCCAGTACTTC.

This clonotype was detected many times. The genes are TRBV6-5 and TRBJ2-7; the match to TRBD2 covers 13 bases. Germline CDR1 is MNHEY and CDR2 is SVGAGI. After removal of 2 bases from V and 6 bases from J, the junction contained 10 bases not matched to a gene. The CDR3 runs 17 residues. The CDR3 sequence: CASSYRPGTSGKGEQYF. CDR3 nucleotide sequence: TGTGCCAGCAGTTACCGGCCAGGGACTAGCGGGAAAGGCGAGCAGTACTTC.

Ten or more counts support this clonotype. J is TRBJ2-5 and V is TRBV20-1; D remains unclear. V lost 0 bases and J 5 bases, leaving 4 bases between the germline ends. Germline CDR1 is DFQATT and CDR2 is SNEGSKA (reference sequence). The CDR3 consists of 11 residues. This chain's CDR3 is CSARDRETQYF. The CDR3 bases are TGCAGTGCTAGAGATAGGGAGACCCAGTACTTC.

Notes on this clonotype: Mismatch with germline at one junction end may stem from a read error. The chain employs TRBV7-8 and TRBJ2-2; 10 bases match TRBD1. The CDR3 extends over 17 amino acids. CDR1 and CDR2 from the germline V gene are SGHVS and FQNEAQ. CDR3 nucleotide sequence: TGCGCCAGCAGCCACCCCCGACAGGGGGCGGGAACCGGGGAGCTGTTTTTT. Its translation: CASSHPRQGAGTGELFF. The full variable domain, its missing parts supplied by reference TRBV7-8 and TRBJ2-2, is GAGVSQSPRYKVAKRGQDVALRCDPISGHVSLFWYQQALGQGPEFLTYFQNEAQLDKSGLPSDRFFAERPEGSVSTLKIQRTQQEDSAVYLCASSHPRQGAGTGELFFGEGSRLTVL.

Remarks on this clonotype: This may arise from a read error, as a much more abundant clone is one base away. The chain couples TRBV7-2 to TRBJ1-2, with a weak D call TRBD1 (6 bases). V shed 4 bases and J shed 1 base, with 19 bases lying between them. CDR3 length equals 17 residues. Per germline, CDR1 SGHTA and CDR2 FQGNSA. The CDR3 loop reads CASSSPGGGGGNYGYTF. CDR3 bases: TGTGCCAGCAGCTCCCCCGGGGGAGGGGGGGGTAACTATGGCTACACCTTC.

This clonotype was counted at least ten times. J is TRBJ1-6 and V is TRBV7-9, with D possibly being TRBD1 (5 bases). This CDR3 spans 13 amino acids. V was clipped by 4 bases and J by 8 bases, with 9 bases between them. Germline assignment: CDR1 SEHNR and CDR2 FQNEAQ (reference sequence). The CDR3 DNA is TGTGCCAGCAGCTCGCCGGGACATTCACCCCTCCACTTT. Amino acids: CASSSPGHSPLHF.

As to this clonotype: One end of the junction does not line up with germline, which may come from a read error. The V call is TRBV7-9, the J call TRBJ1-1; TRBD1 agrees at 8 bases. Germline V lookup: CDR1 SEHNR, CDR2 FQNEAQ (reference sequence). The CDR3 is made up of 17 amino acids. The DNA of the CDR3 is TGTGCCAGCAGCTTAGGGCAGGGGGCTACTCTGAACATTGAAGCTTTCTTT. It codes for CASSLGQGATLNIEAFF.

J is TRBJ1-1 and V is TRBV29-1, with D perhaps matching TRBD1 (5 bases). This CDR3 has 14 amino acids. CDR1 is SQVTM and CDR2 is ANQGSEA in the germline V gene. Trimming took 6 bases from V and 5 from J, leaving 19 bases between them. Here the CDR3 DNA reads TGCAGCGTAGACCGACAGCCCGGGACGACTGAAGCTTTCTTT. This translates into CSVDRQPGTTEAFF. The variable domain in full, with the rest retrieved from reference TRBV29-1 and TRBJ1-1, is SAVISQKPSRDICQRGTSLTIQCQVDSQVTMMFWYRQQPGQSLTLIATANQGSEATYESGFVIDKFPISRPNLTFSTLTVSNMSPEDSSIYLCSVDRQPGTTEAFFGQGTRLTVV.